The rows below give T cell receptor beta chains drawn from one sample of a study of blood T cell repertoires in COVID-19. Clones were sequenced by immunoSEQ multiplex PCR, and TCRdb holds only the in-frame ones, with some missing. The repertoire holds about 70,000 clones, 88% seen once, with approximately 1.4% in the top ten. Sequenced material: peripheral blood. Every receptor here comes from a human donor in a cohort sampled during active COVID-19. The CDR3 runs from the conserved cysteine through the conserved F or W. A D gene is named only where the DNA matches it firmly. Not every row has a clone size; where given, it reads once, few, many or a size class.

v_gene: TRBV5-6; d_gene: NA; abundance: once; j_gene: TRBJ2-1; CDR3aa: CASSLEGTPNEQFF; CDR3nt: TGTGCCAGCAGCTTGGAAGGGACTCCTAATGAGCAGTTCTTC
v_gene: TRBV5-4; d_gene: TRBD1; abundance: NA; j_gene: TRBJ1-2; CDR3aa: CASSGDRGAGGYTF; CDR3nt: TGTGCCAGCAGCGGTGACAGGGGCGCAGGTGGCTACACCTTC
v_gene: TRBV5-4; d_gene: NA; abundance: NA; j_gene: TRBJ2-3; CDR3aa: CASSLTRDRGDTQYF; CDR3nt: TGTGCCAGCAGCTTGACTAGGGATCGTGGAGATACGCAGTATTTT
v_gene: TRBV7-2; d_gene: TRBD2; abundance: NA; j_gene: TRBJ2-3; CDR3aa: CASSLSREGLGTDTQYF; CDR3nt: TGTGCCAGCAGCTTAAGCCGGGAGGGCCTGGGCACAGATACGCAGTATTTT
v_gene: TRBV4-2; d_gene: NA; abundance: NA; j_gene: TRBJ2-1; CDR3aa: CASSQDGRRNEQFF; CDR3nt: TGTGCCAGCAGCCAAGATGGTAGGAGGAATGAGCAGTTCTTC
v_gene: TRBV7-9; d_gene: NA; abundance: NA; j_gene: TRBJ2-1; CDR3aa: CATDHRVRYNEQFF; CDR3nt: TGTGCCACCGATCACAGGGTGCGTTACAATGAGCAGTTCTTC
v_gene: TRBV4-1; d_gene: TRBD2; abundance: few; j_gene: TRBJ2-1; CDR3aa: CASSQDPLAGEGEQFF; CDR3nt: TGCGCCAGCAGCCAAGACCCCCTAGCGGGAGAGGGTGAGCAGTTCTTC
v_gene: TRBV28; d_gene: TRBD1; abundance: NA; j_gene: TRBJ1-2; CDR3aa: CASSSGQGDNGYTF; CDR3nt: TGTGCCAGCAGTTCTGGACAGGGAGATAATGGCTACACCTTC
v_gene: TRBV7-2; d_gene: NA; abundance: NA; j_gene: TRBJ1-1; CDR3aa: CASSLESGYSEAFF; CDR3nt: TGTGCCAGCAGCTTAGAGTCGGGGTATTCCGAAGCTTTCTTT
v_gene: TRBV2; d_gene: TRBD1; abundance: NA; j_gene: TRBJ1-5; CDR3aa: CASSPGQGGGQPQHF; CDR3nt: TGTGCCAGCAGTCCCGGACAGGGCGGTGGTCAGCCCCAGCATTTT
v_gene: TRBV5-1; d_gene: NA; abundance: once; j_gene: TRBJ2-1; CDR3aa: CASSFLGSGKNEQFF; CDR3nt: TGCGCCAGCAGCTTCTTGGGTAGCGGTAAGAATGAGCAGTTCTTC
v_gene: TRBV6-5; d_gene: NA; abundance: NA; j_gene: TRBJ1-1; CDR3aa: CASSYLDLNTEAFF; CDR3nt: TGTGCCAGCAGTTACCTCGACTTGAACACTGAAGCTTTCTTT
v_gene: TRBV27; d_gene: TRBD1; abundance: NA; j_gene: TRBJ2-2; CDR3aa: CASSLGQGYAGELFF; CDR3nt: TGTGCCAGCAGTCTAGGACAGGGGTACGCCGGGGAGCTGTTTTTT
v_gene: TRBV12-3/TRBV12-4; d_gene: NA; abundance: NA; j_gene: TRBJ1-1; CDR3aa: CASSFSGDTEAFF; CDR3nt: TGTGCCAGCAGTTTTTCAGGGGACACTGAAGCTTTCTTT
v_gene: TRBV5-4; d_gene: NA; abundance: few; j_gene: TRBJ1-2; CDR3aa: CASSMTENYGYTF; CDR3nt: TGTGCCAGCAGCATGACAGAAAACTATGGCTACACCTTC
v_gene: TRBV2; d_gene: TRBD2; abundance: NA; j_gene: TRBJ2-3; CDR3aa: CASLRLAGRTDTQYF; CDR3nt: TGTGCCAGCCTACGACTAGCGGGGCGCACAGATACGCAGTATTTT
v_gene: TRBV7-2; d_gene: TRBD2; abundance: NA; j_gene: TRBJ2-7; CDR3aa: CASSSGGNSEQYF; CDR3nt: TGTGCCAGCAGTTCCGGGGGGAACAGCGAGCAGTACTTC
v_gene: TRBV7-2; d_gene: TRBD2; abundance: NA; j_gene: TRBJ2-1; CDR3aa: CASSLASGSFNEQFF; CDR3nt: TGTGCCAGCAGCTTAGCCAGCGGGAGTTTCAATGAGCAGTTCTTC
v_gene: TRBV24-1; d_gene: TRBD2; abundance: NA; j_gene: TRBJ2-1; CDR3aa: CATSDLGYLAGPSSYNEQFF; CDR3nt: TGTGCCACCAGTGATTTGGGGTACCTAGCGGGACCCAGCTCCTACAATGAGCAGTTCTTC
v_gene: TRBV5-3; d_gene: TRBD2; abundance: NA; j_gene: TRBJ2-1; CDR3aa: CARGGTIPNEQFF; CDR3nt: TGTGCCAGGGGCGGGACTATCCCCAATGAGCAGTTCTTC
v_gene: TRBV3-1/TRBV3-2; d_gene: TRBD1; abundance: NA; j_gene: TRBJ2-6; CDR3aa: CASSQGTGASGANVLTF; CDR3nt: TGTGCCAGCAGCCAAGGGACAGGGGCCTCTGGGGCCAACGTCCTGACTTTC
v_gene: TRBV23-1; d_gene: NA; abundance: NA; j_gene: TRBJ1-5; CDR3aa: CASSRRYESGNQPQHF; CDR3nt: TGCGCCAGCAGTCGGCGGTATGAGAGCGGCAATCAGCCCCAGCATTTT
v_gene: TRBV6-5; d_gene: TRBD1; abundance: NA; j_gene: TRBJ1-5; CDR3aa: CASSYSRTGAQHF; CDR3nt: TGTGCCAGCAGTTACTCGAGGACAGGGGCCCAGCATTTT
v_gene: TRBV6-6; d_gene: NA; abundance: NA; j_gene: TRBJ2-1; CDR3aa: CASSYVRAQQFF; CDR3nt: TGTGCCAGCAGTTACGTTCGAGCCCAGCAGTTCTTC
v_gene: TRBV6-6; d_gene: TRBD1; abundance: NA; j_gene: TRBJ2-7; CDR3aa: CASRMGSGQAYEQYF; CDR3nt: TGTGCCAGCAGGATGGGTTCGGGACAGGCCTACGAGCAGTACTTC
v_gene: TRBV4-1; d_gene: NA; abundance: NA; j_gene: TRBJ2-1; CDR3aa: CASSQPLVTRDNEQFF; CDR3nt: TGCGCCAGCAGCCAGCCCCTAGTGACCCGGGACAATGAGCAGTTCTTC
v_gene: TRBV10-1; d_gene: TRBD1; abundance: NA; j_gene: TRBJ2-7; CDR3aa: CASSYGTGSYEQYF; CDR3nt: TGCGCCAGCAGTTACGGGACAGGCTCCTACGAGCAGTACTTC
v_gene: TRBV28; d_gene: NA; abundance: NA; j_gene: TRBJ1-6; CDR3aa: CASSLPGLNSPLHF; CDR3nt: TGTGCCAGCAGCCTGCCAGGGCTAAATTCACCCCTCCACTTT
v_gene: TRBV19; d_gene: NA; abundance: NA; j_gene: TRBJ2-7; CDR3aa: CASSAGSVLEQYF; CDR3nt: TGTGCCAGTAGTGCCGGGAGTGTGTTGGAGCAGTACTTC
v_gene: TRBV30; d_gene: TRBD2; abundance: once; j_gene: TRBJ2-1; CDR3aa: CAWSTLAAGRHYNEQFF; CDR3nt: TGTGCCTGGAGTACACTAGCGGCCGGACGCCACTACAATGAGCAGTTCTTC
v_gene: TRBV4-1; d_gene: TRBD1; abundance: NA; j_gene: TRBJ1-6; CDR3aa: CASSLDRANSPLHF; CDR3nt: TGCGCCAGCAGCTTGGACAGGGCTAATTCACCCCTCCACTTT
v_gene: TRBV11-2; d_gene: TRBD2; abundance: NA; j_gene: TRBJ2-5; CDR3aa: CASSIVAGKETQYF; CDR3nt: TGTGCCAGCAGCATAGTAGCGGGTAAAGAGACCCAGTACTTC
v_gene: TRBV18; d_gene: TRBD1; abundance: once; j_gene: TRBJ1-1; CDR3aa: CASSQGENTEAFF; CDR3nt: TGTGCCAGCTCCCAGGGGGAGAACACTGAAGCTTTCTTT
v_gene: TRBV10-1; d_gene: NA; abundance: once; j_gene: TRBJ2-7; CDR3aa: CAGSRGTDYEQYF; CDR3nt: TGCGCCGGCAGCCGCGGGACGGACTACGAGCAGTACTTC
v_gene: TRBV2; d_gene: NA; abundance: NA; j_gene: TRBJ2-1; CDR3aa: CAAQGAGGNTNEQFF; CDR3nt: TGTGCCGCCCAGGGGGCGGGAGGGAACACCAATGAGCAGTTCTTC
v_gene: TRBV6-5; d_gene: NA; abundance: NA; j_gene: TRBJ1-3; CDR3aa: CASRPPGGRGNTIYF; CDR3nt: TGTGCCAGCAGGCCCCCGGGGGGGCGCGGAAACACCATATATTTT
v_gene: TRBV15; d_gene: NA; abundance: NA; j_gene: TRBJ2-1; CDR3aa: CATSISRNTVNNEQFF; CDR3nt: TGTGCCACCAGCATTTCCAGGAACACGGTAAACAATGAGCAGTTCTTC
v_gene: TRBV19; d_gene: NA; abundance: medium-sized; j_gene: TRBJ1-1; CDR3aa: CASIKGSMNTEAFF; CDR3nt: TGTGCCAGTATAAAAGGGAGCATGAACACTGAAGCTTTCTTT
v_gene: TRBV7-2; d_gene: NA; abundance: NA; j_gene: TRBJ1-2; CDR3aa: CASSLWGEGGYTF; CDR3nt: TGTGCCAGCAGCTTATGGGGGGAGGGTGGCTACACCTTC
v_gene: TRBV20-1; d_gene: TRBD1; abundance: NA; j_gene: TRBJ1-2; CDR3aa: CSATSGGGYTF; CDR3nt: TGCAGTGCTACCTCAGGGGGTGGCTACACCTTC
v_gene: TRBV5-6; d_gene: TRBD1; abundance: NA; j_gene: TRBJ1-1; CDR3aa: CASSLRDRVPEAFF; CDR3nt: TGTGCCAGCAGCTTACGGGACAGGGTCCCTGAAGCTTTCTTT
v_gene: TRBV7-9; d_gene: NA; abundance: NA; j_gene: TRBJ2-5; CDR3aa: CASSDPLLRQKETQYF; CDR3nt: TGTGCCAGCAGCGACCCATTACTAAGACAGAAAGAGACCCAGTACTTC
v_gene: TRBV15; d_gene: NA; abundance: NA; j_gene: TRBJ2-1; CDR3aa: CATSRDNSRGPTEQFF; CDR3nt: TGTGCCACCAGCAGAGATAATAGTCGCGGGCCGACTGAGCAGTTCTTC
v_gene: TRBV6-5; d_gene: NA; abundance: NA; j_gene: TRBJ2-3; CDR3aa: CASRPQTSTDTQYF; CDR3nt: TGTGCCAGCAGACCGCAGACTAGCACAGATACGCAGTATTTT
v_gene: TRBV27; d_gene: NA; abundance: few; j_gene: TRBJ1-5; CDR3aa: CASSLQGWSQPQHF; CDR3nt: TGTGCCAGCAGTCTACAGGGCTGGAGTCAGCCCCAGCATTTT
v_gene: TRBV10-3; d_gene: NA; abundance: NA; j_gene: TRBJ1-1; CDR3aa: CAISSLTGINTEAFF; CDR3nt: TGTGCCATCAGTTCACTGACGGGGATTAACACTGAAGCTTTCTTT
v_gene: TRBV5-1; d_gene: TRBD1; abundance: NA; j_gene: TRBJ2-2; CDR3aa: CASSLSATGPEELFF; CDR3nt: TGCGCCAGCAGCTTATCCGCGACAGGGCCCGAGGAGCTGTTTTTT
v_gene: TRBV6-1; d_gene: TRBD2; abundance: NA; j_gene: TRBJ2-1; CDR3aa: CASSEASGRGGNEQFF; CDR3nt: TGTGCCAGCAGTGAGGCTAGCGGGAGAGGCGGCAATGAGCAGTTCTTC
v_gene: TRBV5-8; d_gene: NA; abundance: NA; j_gene: TRBJ2-3; CDR3aa: CASSRGDPGTDTQYF; CDR3nt: TGTGCCAGCAGCCGCGGAGACCCTGGCACAGATACGCAGTATTTT
v_gene: TRBV3-1/TRBV3-2; d_gene: NA; abundance: NA; j_gene: TRBJ1-1; CDR3aa: CASSELAGFTEAFF; CDR3nt: TGTGCCAGCAGCGAGTTGGCGGGGTTCACTGAAGCTTTCTTT
v_gene: TRBV6-6; d_gene: NA; abundance: NA; j_gene: TRBJ1-2; CDR3aa: CASTQGVVQGYTF; CDR3nt: TGTGCCAGCACTCAAGGGGTGGTGCAGGGATACACCTTC
v_gene: TRBV6-5; d_gene: NA; abundance: NA; j_gene: TRBJ1-6; CDR3aa: CASSYAGNNSPLHF; CDR3nt: TGTGCCAGCAGTTACGCAGGGAATAATTCACCCCTCCACTTT
v_gene: TRBV28; d_gene: NA; abundance: once; j_gene: TRBJ1-1; CDR3aa: CASSVTGTEAFF; CDR3nt: TGTGCCAGCAGTGTCACCGGGACAGAAGCTTTCTTT
v_gene: TRBV19; d_gene: NA; abundance: NA; j_gene: TRBJ1-5; CDR3aa: CASSMGYQPQHF; CDR3nt: TGTGCCAGTAGTATGGGCTATCAGCCCCAGCATTTT